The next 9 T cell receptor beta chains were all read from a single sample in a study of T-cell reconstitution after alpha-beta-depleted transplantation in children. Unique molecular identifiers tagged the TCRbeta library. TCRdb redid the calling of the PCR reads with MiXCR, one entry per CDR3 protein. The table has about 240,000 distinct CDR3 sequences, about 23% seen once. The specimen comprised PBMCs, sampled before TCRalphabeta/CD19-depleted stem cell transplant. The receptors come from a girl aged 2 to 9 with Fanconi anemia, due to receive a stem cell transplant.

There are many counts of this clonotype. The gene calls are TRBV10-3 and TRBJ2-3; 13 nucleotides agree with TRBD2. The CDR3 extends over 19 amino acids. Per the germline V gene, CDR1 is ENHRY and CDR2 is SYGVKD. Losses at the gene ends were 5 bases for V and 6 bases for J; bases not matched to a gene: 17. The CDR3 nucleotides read TGTGCCATCAGTTCCGGACTAGCGGGAGTTGACGCCCTAGGGGATACGCAGTATTTT. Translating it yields CAISSGLAGVDALGDTQYF.

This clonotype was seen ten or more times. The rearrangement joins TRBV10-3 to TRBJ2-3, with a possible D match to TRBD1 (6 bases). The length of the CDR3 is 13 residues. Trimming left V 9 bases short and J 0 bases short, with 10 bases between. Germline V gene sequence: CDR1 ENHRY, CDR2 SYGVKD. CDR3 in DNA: TGTGCCATAGGGACACTTAGCACAGATACGCAGTATTTT. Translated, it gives CAIGTLSTDTQYF.

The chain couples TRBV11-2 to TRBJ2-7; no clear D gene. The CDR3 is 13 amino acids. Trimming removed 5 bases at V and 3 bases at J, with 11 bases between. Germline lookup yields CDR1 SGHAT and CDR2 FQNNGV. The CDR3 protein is CASSQNSVYEQYF. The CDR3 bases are TGTGCCAGCAGCCAGAACAGCGTCTACGAGCAGTACTTC.

CDR3: CASSLIIGDRSKGETQYF. The CDR3 region has the DNA TGTGCCAGCAGCTTAATAATCGGGGACAGGTCAAAGGGAGAGACCCAGTACTTC. This chain connects TRBV7-8 to TRBJ2-5; the match to TRBD1 covers 8 bases. The V gene's germline CDR1 is SGHVS and CDR2 FQNEAQ. The CDR3 has 18 residues. The V segment lost 2 bases and the J segment 4 bases; nucleotides outside the gene matches: 15. The full variable domain, with the rest looked up from reference TRBV7-8 and TRBJ2-5, is GAGVSQSPRYKVAKRGQDVALRCDPISGHVSLFWYQQALGQGPEFLTYFQNEAQLDKSGLPSDRFFAERPEGSVSTLKIQRTQQEDSAVYLCASSLIIGDRSKGETQYFGPGTRLLVL.

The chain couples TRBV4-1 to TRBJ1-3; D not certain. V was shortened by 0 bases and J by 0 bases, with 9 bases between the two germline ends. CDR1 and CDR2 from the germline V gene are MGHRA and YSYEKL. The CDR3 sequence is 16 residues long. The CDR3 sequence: CASSQDEVGSGNTIYF. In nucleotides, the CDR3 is TGCGCCAGCAGCCAAGACGAGGTGGGCTCTGGAAACACCATATATTTT.

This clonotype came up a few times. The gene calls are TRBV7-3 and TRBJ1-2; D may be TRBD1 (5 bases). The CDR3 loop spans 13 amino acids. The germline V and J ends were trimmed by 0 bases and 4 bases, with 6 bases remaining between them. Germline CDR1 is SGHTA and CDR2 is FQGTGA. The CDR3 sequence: CASSLTQGYGYTF. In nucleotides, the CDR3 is TGTGCCAGCAGCTTAACCCAGGGCTATGGCTACACCTTC. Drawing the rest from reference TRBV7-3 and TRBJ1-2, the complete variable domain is GAGVSQTPSNKVTEKGKYVELRCDPISGHTALYWYRQSLGQGPEFLIYFQGTGAADDSGLPNDRFFAVRPEGSVSTLKIQRTERGDSAVYLCASSLTQGYGYTFGSGTRLTVV.

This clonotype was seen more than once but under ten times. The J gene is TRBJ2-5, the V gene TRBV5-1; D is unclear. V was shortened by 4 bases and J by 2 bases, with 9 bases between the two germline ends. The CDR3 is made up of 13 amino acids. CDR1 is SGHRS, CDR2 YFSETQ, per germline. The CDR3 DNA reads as TGCGCCAGCAGCCTAGAGACACAAGAGACCCAGTACTTC. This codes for CASSLETQETQYF.

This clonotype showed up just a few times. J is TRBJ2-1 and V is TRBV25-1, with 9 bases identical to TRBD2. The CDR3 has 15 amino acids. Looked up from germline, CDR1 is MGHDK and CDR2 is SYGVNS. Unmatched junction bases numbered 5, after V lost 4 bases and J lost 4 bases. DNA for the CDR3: TGTGCCAGCAGTGTGCGGGAGGGCATTTACAATGAGCAGTTCTTC. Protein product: CASSVREGIYNEQFF.

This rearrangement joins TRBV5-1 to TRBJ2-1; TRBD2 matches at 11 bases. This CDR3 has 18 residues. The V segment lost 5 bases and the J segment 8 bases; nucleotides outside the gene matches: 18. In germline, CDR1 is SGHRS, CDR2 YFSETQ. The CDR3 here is CASRWPGTSGPSGDEQFF. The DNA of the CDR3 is TGCGCCAGCAGATGGCCCGGGACTAGCGGCCCGTCGGGGGATGAGCAGTTCTTC. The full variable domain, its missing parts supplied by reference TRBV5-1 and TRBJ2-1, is KAGVTQTPRYLIKTRGQQVTLSCSPISGHRSVSWYQQTPGQGLQFLFEYFSETQRNKGNFPGRFSGRQFSNSRSEMNVSTLELGDSALYLCASRWPGTSGPSGDEQFFGPGTRLTVL.